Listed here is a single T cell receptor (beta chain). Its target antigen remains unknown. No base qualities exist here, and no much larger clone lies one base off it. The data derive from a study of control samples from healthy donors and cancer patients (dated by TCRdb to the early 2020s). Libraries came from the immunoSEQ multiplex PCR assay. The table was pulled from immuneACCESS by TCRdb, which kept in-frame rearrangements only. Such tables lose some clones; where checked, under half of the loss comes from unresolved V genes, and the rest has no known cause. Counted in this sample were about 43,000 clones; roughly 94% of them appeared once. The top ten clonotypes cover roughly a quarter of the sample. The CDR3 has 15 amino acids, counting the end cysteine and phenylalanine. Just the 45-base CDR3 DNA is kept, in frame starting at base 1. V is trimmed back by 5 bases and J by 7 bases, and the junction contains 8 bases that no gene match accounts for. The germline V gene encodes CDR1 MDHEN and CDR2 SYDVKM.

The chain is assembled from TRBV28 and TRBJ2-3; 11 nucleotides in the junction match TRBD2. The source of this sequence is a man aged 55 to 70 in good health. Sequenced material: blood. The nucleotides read TGTGCCAGCAGTGTAATAGCGGGAGGGTTAAATACGCAGTATTTT. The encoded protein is CASSVIAGGLNTQYF.